This T cell receptor (beta chain) was retrieved from a study of cytomegalovirus exposure and HLA in healthy donors. As for the study in general: Inside one of the first data releases sat about 85 million unique TCRs taken from HLA-typed donors. Study results and caveats: Several V segments, TRBV6-2 and TRBV6-3 among them, could not be told apart and were dropped. The likely explanation for a cluster of highly shared sequence variants was sequencing artifact.

This clone was seen more than once but under ten times. Its antigen is unidentified. The primer mix had 60 Vbeta and 13 Jbeta primers. Sequencing was performed with immunoSEQ multiplex PCR; in TCRdb, only in-frame clones are kept and a portion is missing. The repertoire holds around 100,000 clones, with over 9.5% as singletons. The CDR3 spans 15 residues. CDR1 is MGHRA and CDR2 is YSYEKL in the germline V gene. Trimming stripped 0 bases from V and 8 bases from J, with 13 bases between. This receptor was obtained from a man aged 35 to 55 in good health and CMV-seropositive. The chain links TRBV4-1 to TRBJ1-4; perhaps TRBD1 as D (6 bases). Sequencing was performed on PBMCs. CDR3 residues: CASSQESGGMEKLFF. In DNA, the CDR3 is TGCGCCAGCAGCCAAGAATCGGGGGGCATGGAAAAACTGTTTTTT.